The 15 T cell receptor beta chains below all came from one sample that was sequenced in a study of CD8 T cells in ankylosing spondylitis. Study results and caveats: Apparently characteristic of ankylosing spondylitis blood was a TCR beta motif (under ten highly homologous variants).

These receptors have no identified antigens. TCRdb re-called the 5' RACE reads with MiXCR, one entry per CDR3 protein. The data show about 750,000 distinct CDR3 sequences, under 20% seen once. The sequencing input was blood, either unsorted or a sorted T cell fraction (not recorded which). The source of these receptors is a male donor with ankylosing spondylitis.

The V and J genes are TRBV7-9 and TRBJ2-5; D is perhaps TRBD2 (7 bases). CDR3 size: 16 residues. The germline V gene encodes CDR1 SEHNR and CDR2 FQNEAQ (reference sequence). Trimming cost V 6 bases and J 3 bases, with 20 bases left between them. CDR3 in amino acids: CASRRGGTGTKETQYF. The DNA of the CDR3 is TGTGCCAGCAGACGAGGGGGAACCGGGACTAAAGAGACCCAGTACTTC.

This clonotype was counted a few times. This chain joins TRBV3-1 and TRBJ2-7; D may be TRBD1 or TRBD2 (6 bases each). CDR1 LGHDT and CDR2 YNNKEL come from the germline V gene (reference sequence). V was cut by 0 bases and J by 0 bases, with 12 bases left in between. This CDR3 contains 16 residues. The CDR3 reads CASSQDGGVTSYEQYF. CDR3 nucleotide sequence: TGTGCCAGCAGCCAAGACGGGGGCGTCACCTCCTACGAGCAGTACTTC.

V and J are TRBV6-1 and TRBJ1-1, with TRBD1 matching 7 bases. V shed 5 bases and J 11 bases; nucleotides not matched to a gene: 11. The CDR3 is 13 residues long. CDR1 and CDR2 from the germline V gene are MNHNS and SASEGT. In DNA, the CDR3 is TGTGCCAGCAGTCCCCCGGGACAGAGCTCGGCTTTCTTT. Translating it yields CASSPPGQSSAFF.

This clonotype showed up just once. The chain is built from TRBV9 and TRBJ2-1; D is unclear. Germline-derived CDR1 and CDR2 are SGDLS and YYNGEE. Trimming took off 2 bases at V and 3 bases at J, with 9 bases between the two ends. CDR3 length: 14 residues. This CDR3 is CASSVLDDYNEQFF. CDR3 DNA: TGTGCCAGCAGCGTTCTGGACGACTACAATGAGCAGTTCTTC.

The table lists this clonotype with a few counts. Mismatch with germline at one junction end may stem from a read error. This chain connects TRBV5-6 to TRBJ2-3, with D perhaps matching TRBD1 or TRBD2 (5 bases each). Germline V gives CDR1 SGHDT, CDR2 YYEEEE. There are 15 residues in the CDR3. The CDR3 region is CASTLSPGTTDTQYF. In nucleotides, the CDR3 is TGTGCCAGCACCTTGTCGCCAGGGACCACAGATACGCAGTATTTT.

This clonotype was picked up a small number of times. CDR3 nucleotides: TGTGCCAGCAGCTTACCTGGGACCACTCTCTCCTACAATGAGCAGTTCTTC. Protein sequence: CASSLPGTTLSYNEQFF. The V call is TRBV7-8, the J call TRBJ2-1; possibly TRBD1 or TRBD2 for D (5 bases each). This CDR3 has 17 residues. Deletions cut 2 bases from V and 0 bases from J, with 14 bases between. Germline V CDR1 and CDR2: SGHVS, FQNEAQ.

Only a few counts were recorded for this clonotype. CDR3 sequence reads: CASSRQGLGYEQYF. CDR3 bases: TGTGCCAGCAGTCGACAGGGTTTAGGCTACGAGCAGTACTTC. The rearrangement links TRBV12-3 or TRBV12-4 to TRBJ2-7; 7 bases fit TRBD1. The junction had 7 bases not matched to a gene; V was cut back by 5 bases and J by 3 bases. The CDR3 has 14 residues.

The chain combines TRBV2 with TRBJ2-1; 14 bases are shared with TRBD2. The germline CDR1 and CDR2 sequences are SNHLY and FYNNEI. J lost 9 bases, V lost 7 bases, and 11 bases had no gene match. The CDR3 is 16 amino acids. The CDR3 region is CASTRGGTSGSGEQFF. CDR3 sequence (DNA): TGTGCCAGCACCCGGGGAGGGACTAGCGGGAGCGGTGAGCAGTTCTTC.

V gene TRBV2 combines with J gene TRBJ1-3, with D possibly being TRBD1 (6 bases). Germline V gene sequence: CDR1 SNHLY, CDR2 FYNNEI. The CDR3 loop spans 18 amino acids. Between the trimmed V and J ends, which lost 1 base and 0 bases, there was a span of 16 bases. Here the CDR3 reads CASSEVSWGASSGNTIYF. In DNA form, the CDR3 reads TGTGCCAGCAGTGAAGTCTCTTGGGGGGCCTCCTCTGGAAACACCATATATTTT.

This clonotype appeared a few times. This rearrangement joins TRBV6-2 or TRBV6-3 to TRBJ2-7, with D unclear. CDR3 size: 14 residues. V lost 0 bases and J 1 base, leaving 7 bases between the germline ends. Germline V gene data show CDR1 as MNHEY and CDR2 as SVGEGT. Here the CDR3 DNA reads TGTGCCAGCAGTTACTCGTTGTCTTCCTACGAGCAGTACTTC. This codes for CASSYSLSSYEQYF.

The chain combines TRBV12-3 or TRBV12-4 with TRBJ2-7; D is undetermined. There are 13 residues in the CDR3. V shed 7 bases and J shed 2 bases, with 12 bases lying between them. The CDR3 here is CASNPGGTYEQYF. Written as DNA, the CDR3 is TGTGCCAGCAACCCGGGTGGTACCTACGAGCAGTACTTC.

The chain is built from TRBV29-1 and TRBJ2-7, with D perhaps TRBD1 (5 bases). Germline CDR1 SQVTM, CDR2 ANQGSEA. V lost 4 bases and J 4 bases, leaving 11 bases between the germline ends. The CDR3 totals 12 residues. The CDR3 DNA follows: TGCAGCGTTGTATTACGGACATACGAGCAGTACTTC. Protein product: CSVVLRTYEQYF.

The chain carries TRBV12-3 or TRBV12-4 and TRBJ2-7; D is tentatively TRBD1 or TRBD2 (5 bases each). Trimming removed 4 bases at V and 4 bases at J, with 11 bases between. The CDR3 consists of 13 residues. Written as DNA, the CDR3 is TGTGCCAGCAGTTCCAGGGAGAGGTACGAGCAGTACTTC. This codes for CASSSRERYEQYF.

The chain combines TRBV24-1 with TRBJ2-3, with 10 positions matching TRBD2. CDR1 is KGHDR and CDR2 is SFDVKD in the germline V gene. This CDR3 has 19 amino acids. Losses at the gene ends were 1 base for V and 0 bases for J; bases not matched to a gene: 9. DNA of the CDR3: TGTGCCACCAGTGATTTAGTAGCGGGAGGCCGTCTTAGCACAGATACGCAGTATTTT. Translating it yields CATSDLVAGGRLSTDTQYF.

This clonotype appeared many times. J is TRBJ2-1 and V is TRBV5-6; a weak D match, TRBD2 (5 bases). Germline V gene lookup returns CDR1 SGHDT and CDR2 YYEEEE. V dropped 0 bases and J dropped 7 bases, with 8 bases sitting between them. The CDR3 sequence is 13 residues long. The DNA of the CDR3 is TGTGCCAGCAGCTTGGGACTACCGAATGAGCAGTTCTTC. Amino acid sequence: CASSLGLPNEQFF.